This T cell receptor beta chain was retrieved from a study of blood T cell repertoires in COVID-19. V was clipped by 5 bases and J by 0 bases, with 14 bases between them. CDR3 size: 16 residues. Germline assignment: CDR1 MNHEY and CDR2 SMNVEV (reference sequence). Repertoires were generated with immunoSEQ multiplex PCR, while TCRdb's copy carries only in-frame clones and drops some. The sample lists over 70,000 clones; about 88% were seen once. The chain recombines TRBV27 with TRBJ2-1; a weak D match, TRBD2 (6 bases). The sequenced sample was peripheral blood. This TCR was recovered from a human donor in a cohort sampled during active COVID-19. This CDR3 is CASSIRTTLSYNEQFF. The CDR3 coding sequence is TGTGCCAGCAGTATCCGGACTACCCTCTCCTACAATGAGCAGTTCTTC.